A selection of T cell receptor beta chains follows, all from one sample in a study of blood T cell repertoires in COVID-19. Produced via immunoSEQ multiplex PCR; TCRdb's table is partial and in-frame only. The sample lists some 250,000 clones, about 83% occurring once. Sequencing was done on a sample of peripheral blood. These receptors came from a man older than 75 with acute or convalescent COVID-19. Both conserved end residues are part of each CDR3. Fields, in order: J gene, clone size, V gene, D gene, CDR3 DNA, CDR3 protein. The D gene is left open where the match is weak. Not every row has a clone size; where given, it reads once, few, many or a size class.

TRBJ1-5,.,TRBV6-2/TRBV6-3,TRBD1,TGTGCCAGCAGCAAGCCGGGACAGCTGAACAATCAGCCCCAGCATTTT,CASSKPGQLNNQPQHF
TRBJ1-6,.,TRBV11-3,TRBD1,TGTGCCAGCAGCTCAGGGGGGAATTCACCCCTCCACTTT,CASSSGGNSPLHF
TRBJ2-5,.,TRBV11-2,TRBD1,TGTGCCAGCAGCCTCGGCGACAGGGGGCGGGAGACCCAGTACTTC,CASSLGDRGRETQYF
TRBJ2-2,.,TRBV9,.,TGTGCCAGCAGGCGGCTAGAGAACACCGGGGAGCTGTTTTTT,CASRRLENTGELFF
TRBJ1-1,once,TRBV28,TRBD1,TGTGCCAGCGTACCGGGACAGGGATTTGGAGCTTTCTTT,CASVPGQGFGAFF
TRBJ1-2,.,TRBV3-1/TRBV3-2,.,TGTGCCAGCAGCCAAGACAAGTGGGCGGGAAGGAGTTACACCTTC,CASSQDKWAGRSYTF
TRBJ1-5,.,TRBV5-1,.,TGCGCCAGCAGCTTGGGGGAGAATCAGCCCCAGCATTTT,CASSLGENQPQHF
TRBJ1-1,.,TRBV3-1/TRBV3-2,.,TGTGCCAGCAGCCAAGGCGTCGAGAGCCAAGCTTTCTTT,CASSQGVESQAFF
TRBJ2-2,.,TRBV6-1,TRBD2,TGTGCCAGCAGTGGTACCCGACTAGCGAGCGCCGGGGAGCTGTTTTTT,CASSGTRLASAGELFF
TRBJ2-1,.,TRBV5-4,.,TGTGCCAGCAGCTTGGTTGCGGGGAGCCACAATGAGCAGTTCTTC,CASSLVAGSHNEQFF
TRBJ2-3,.,TRBV7-2,TRBD2,TGTGCCAGCAGCCAAGCTGGACGGGGGGGCGGAACAGATACGCAGTATTTT,CASSQAGRGGGTDTQYF
TRBJ1-1,.,TRBV5-1,.,TGCGCCAGCAGCTTGGCGGGGGGAGTTGGTGAAGCTTTCTTT,CASSLAGGVGEAFF
TRBJ2-4,.,TRBV13,TRBD1,TGTGCCAGCAGCTCGAGACAGGGAAGTCAGTACTTC,CASSSRQGSQYF
TRBJ2-1,.,TRBV7-2,TRBD1,TGTGCCAGCAGCTCCGGGACAGGGGGCCCTAATGAGCAGTTCTTC,CASSSGTGGPNEQFF
TRBJ2-7,.,TRBV20-1,TRBD2,TGCAGTGCTAGTCGTCCTAGCGGGGGGGCCGGGTCCTACGAGCAGTACTTC,CSASRPSGGAGSYEQYF
TRBJ1-5,once,TRBV18,.,TGTGCCAGCTCACCGAGAGTGTCCCTGTCGGAGGCCCAGCATTTT,CASSPRVSLSEAQHF
TRBJ2-5,.,TRBV3-1/TRBV3-2,TRBD2,TGTGCCAGCAGCCAAGCGGGGGGGCTGGAGACCCAGTACTTC,CASSQAGGLETQYF
TRBJ2-1,.,TRBV2,.,TGTGCCAGGGGGACAGGAAGGCGGGGGAATGAGCAGTTCTTC,CARGTGRRGNEQFF
TRBJ2-1,.,TRBV25-1,.,TGTGCCAGCAGGGACTTGGACAATGAGCAGTTCTTC,CASRDLDNEQFF
TRBJ2-7,.,TRBV28,TRBD1,TGTGCCAGCAGTTCTAGCCGGGACAGGGGGCGAGACGAGCAGTACTTC,CASSSSRDRGRDEQYF
TRBJ1-1,.,TRBV4-2,TRBD1,TGTGCCAGCAGCCCCTTCCTCGACAGGGAATTTACTGAAGCTTTCTTT,CASSPFLDREFTEAFF
TRBJ2-1,.,TRBV4-1,.,TGCGCCAGCAGCCAAGAAACCCCACTTAGCTCCTACAATGAGCAGTTCTTC,CASSQETPLSSYNEQFF
TRBJ2-1,.,TRBV11-3,TRBD2,TGTGCCAGCAGCTCCGATCCGGGACTAGCGGGTCTCTCCTACAATGAGCAGTTCTTC,CASSSDPGLAGLSYNEQFF
TRBJ1-2,.,TRBV28,TRBD1,TGTGCCAGCAGTTATCCGGACAGGGGGCTGACTGGTGGCTACACCTTC,CASSYPDRGLTGGYTF
TRBJ1-2,.,TRBV10-2,.,TGCGCCAGCAGTGAGGGTGACGGGGAGAATTGGGGCTATGGCTACACCTTC,CASSEGDGENWGYGYTF
TRBJ1-4,.,TRBV7-9,TRBD1,TGTGCCAGCAGCAGGGACAGTGAAAAACTGTTTTTT,CASSRDSEKLFF
TRBJ2-1,.,TRBV5-8,TRBD1,TGTGCCAGCAGCCGCGACAGGGGGCGGCTGAATGAGCAGTTCTTC,CASSRDRGRLNEQFF
TRBJ2-1,few,TRBV14,TRBD2,TGTGCCAGCAGCCAAGATTTGACTAGCGGGTTACGCGATGAGCAGTTCTTC,CASSQDLTSGLRDEQFF
TRBJ1-3,once,TRBV5-8,.,TGTGCCAGCAGTAGCCAGGGGTACGGAAACACCATATATTTT,CASSSQGYGNTIYF
TRBJ1-1,.,TRBV12-5,TRBD1,TGTGCTAGTGGTTCAACTCGCAGGGGGCCCACTGAAGCTTTCTTT,CASGSTRRGPTEAFF
TRBJ1-5,.,TRBV2,TRBD1,TGTGCCAGCAGTATTAGACAGGGGGGTAATCAGCCCCAGCATTTT,CASSIRQGGNQPQHF
TRBJ1-2,few,TRBV7-8,TRBD1,TGTGCCAGCAGCTCCAAGACAGGGGGTTATGGCTACACCTTC,CASSSKTGGYGYTF
TRBJ1-1,few,TRBV9,.,TGTGCCAGCAGCGTAGCGGGGAACACTGAAGCTTTCTTT,CASSVAGNTEAFF
TRBJ2-7,.,TRBV2,TRBD1,TGTGCCAGCAGCGCCGGGACAGGTACCTACGAGCAGTACTTC,CASSAGTGTYEQYF
TRBJ2-1,.,TRBV4-2,TRBD2,TGTGCCAGCAGCCAAGATTCGACCTGGGGGGGTGAGCAGTTCTTC,CASSQDSTWGGEQFF
TRBJ1-2,few,TRBV6-5,.,TGTGCCGCCGGGGGGGACACTTCTAACTATGGCTACACCTTC,CAAGGDTSNYGYTF
TRBJ2-7,.,TRBV2,.,TGTGCCAGCAGTGAGAGGAAAGAGCAGTACTTC,CASSERKEQYF
TRBJ1-6,.,TRBV5-5,.,TGTGCCAGCAGCTTGGCGGCGACGGAGATCAATTCACCCCTCCACTTT,CASSLAATEINSPLHF
TRBJ1-2,.,TRBV19,.,TGTGCCAGTAGTATGGGACTGTTCTATGGCTACACCTTC,CASSMGLFYGYTF
TRBJ2-3,.,TRBV5-4,.,TGTGCCAGCAGCTTGTCTTCCAGCACAGATACGCAGTATTTT,CASSLSSSTDTQYF
TRBJ1-2,few,TRBV10-2,.,TGCGCCAGCAGTGCCCTAAGCGGCTATGGCTACACCTTC,CASSALSGYGYTF
TRBJ2-5,once,TRBV18,.,TGTGCCAGCTCACCTGGCAGATTTGGGACCCAGTACTTC,CASSPGRFGTQYF